What follows are 6 T cell receptor beta chains derived from one specimen sequenced in a study of T cell responses to AZD1222 COVID-19 vaccine. Sequencing was performed with immunoSEQ multiplex PCR; in TCRdb, only in-frame clones are kept and a portion is missing. The sample holds 120,000 or so clones, roughly 90% seen once. Sequenced here: peripheral blood, sampled on day 0 of AZD1222 vaccination. The receptor set was obtained from an adult in good health.

This clone has a single count. The chain uses TRBV19 and TRBJ1-1, with 8 bases fitting TRBD1. Germline CDR1 LNHDA, CDR2 SQIVND (reference sequence). The trim removed 3 bases at V and 5 bases at J, leaving 5 bases unmatched. There are 14 residues in the CDR3. CDR3 sequence: CASSMDREGTEAFF. The CDR3 nucleotides are TGTGCCAGTAGTATGGACAGGGAGGGGACTGAAGCTTTCTTT.

The rearrangement links TRBV2 to TRBJ1-4; possible D gene TRBD1, 6 bases. Trimming removed 6 bases at V and 0 bases at J, with 11 bases between. Per the germline V gene, CDR1 is SNHLY and CDR2 is FYNNEI. The length of the CDR3 is 15 residues. CDR3 nucleotide sequence: TGTGCCAGCAGATTAACAGGGACAACTAATGAAAAACTGTTTTTT. Translating it yields CASRLTGTTNEKLFF.

V is TRBV13 and J is TRBJ1-6; no definite D call. CDR1 is PRHDT and CDR2 is FYEKMQ in the germline V gene (reference sequence). V shed 3 bases and J shed 0 bases, with 6 bases lying between them. This CDR3 region has 15 residues. In DNA form, the CDR3 reads TGTGCCAGCAGCTTCGGGAGCTCCTATAATTCACCCCTCCACTTT. It specifies CASSFGSSYNSPLHF.

The CDR3 DNA reads TGTGCCAGCAGCCGGGACACAGATACGCAGTATTTT. Protein: CASSRDTDTQYF. The chain links TRBV12-3 or TRBV12-4 to TRBJ2-3; the D gene is possibly TRBD2 (5 bases). The CDR3 length is 12 residues. Trimming cost V 6 bases and J 2 bases, with 6 bases left between them.

The rearrangement links TRBV6-5 to TRBJ1-5; 7 positions match TRBD1. CDR3 length: 15 residues. After removal of 5 bases from V and 2 bases from J, the junction contained 6 bases not matched to a gene. Looked up from germline, CDR1 is MNHEY and CDR2 is SVGAGI. The CDR3 DNA is TGTGCCAGCAGTCAGACAGGGTTTGGCAATCAGCCCCAGCATTTT. Encoded protein: CASSQTGFGNQPQHF.

The chain joins TRBV12-3 or TRBV12-4 to TRBJ2-1; possible D gene TRBD2, 6 bases. The CDR3 extends over 13 amino acids. V was cut by 7 bases and J by 5 bases, with 12 bases left in between. CDR3 DNA sequence: TGTGCCAGCATGGTAGCGGACCACAATGAGCAGTTCTTC. This gives the protein CASMVADHNEQFF.